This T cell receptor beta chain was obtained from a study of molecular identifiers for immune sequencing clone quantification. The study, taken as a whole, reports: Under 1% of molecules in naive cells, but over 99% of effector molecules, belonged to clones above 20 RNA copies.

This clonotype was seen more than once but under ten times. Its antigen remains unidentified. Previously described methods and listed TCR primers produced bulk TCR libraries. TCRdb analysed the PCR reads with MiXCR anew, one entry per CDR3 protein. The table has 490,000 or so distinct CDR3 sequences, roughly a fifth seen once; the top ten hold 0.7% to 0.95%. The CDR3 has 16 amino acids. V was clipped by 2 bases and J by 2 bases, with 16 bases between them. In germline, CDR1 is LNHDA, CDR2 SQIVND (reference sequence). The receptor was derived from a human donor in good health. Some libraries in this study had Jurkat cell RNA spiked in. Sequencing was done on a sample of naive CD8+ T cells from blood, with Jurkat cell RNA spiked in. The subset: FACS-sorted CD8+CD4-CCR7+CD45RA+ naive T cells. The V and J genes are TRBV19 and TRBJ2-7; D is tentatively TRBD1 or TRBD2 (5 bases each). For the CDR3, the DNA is TGTGCCAGTAGTATACAGTGGCAGGGAGTACCCTACGAGCAGTACTTC. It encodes CASSIQWQGVPYEQYF.